Listed below are T cell receptor beta chains from one sample, sequenced in a study of control samples from healthy donors and cancer patients. Some clones are missing from TCRdb's copy, which holds only in-frame ones; the method was immunoSEQ multiplex PCR. The table includes 110,000 to 150,000 clones, about nine tenths detected once. Sequenced material: blood. The receptors derive from a man under 40 in good health. Each CDR3 is given with its conserved first and last residue. Each record gives: clone size, J gene, D gene, V gene, CDR3 DNA, CDR3 protein. A D gene is named only where the DNA matches it firmly. Expanded clones get a size class; other rows say once, few or many, or leave the size out.

clone size: NA; J gene: TRBJ2-3; D gene: NA; V gene: TRBV6-1; CDR3 DNA: TGTGCCAGCAGTGAAGCGGTTTACGGCACAGATACGCAGTATTTT; CDR3 protein: CASSEAVYGTDTQYF
clone size: NA; J gene: TRBJ2-1; D gene: NA; V gene: TRBV24-1; CDR3 DNA: TGTGCCACCAGTGATCCCGGAGCGACCTCCTACAATGAGCAGTTCTTC; CDR3 protein: CATSDPGATSYNEQFF
clone size: NA; J gene: TRBJ2-1; D gene: TRBD2; V gene: TRBV7-9; CDR3 DNA: TGTGCCAGCAGCATTAGCGGGTTCTCCTACAATGAGCAGTTCTTC; CDR3 protein: CASSISGFSYNEQFF
clone size: NA; J gene: TRBJ2-7; D gene: TRBD1; V gene: TRBV7-9; CDR3 DNA: TGTGCCGGACAGGGGATTGATTACGAGCAGTACTTC; CDR3 protein: CAGQGIDYEQYF
clone size: NA; J gene: TRBJ2-2; D gene: NA; V gene: TRBV5-6; CDR3 DNA: TGTGCCAGCAATCTTGGGGCGAACACCGGGGAGCTGTTTTTT; CDR3 protein: CASNLGANTGELFF
clone size: once; J gene: TRBJ1-2; D gene: TRBD1; V gene: TRBV18; CDR3 DNA: TGTGCCAGCTCACCACCCACAGGGGCCGGTGGCTACACCTTC; CDR3 protein: CASSPPTGAGGYTF
clone size: NA; J gene: TRBJ1-1; D gene: NA; V gene: TRBV5-6; CDR3 DNA: TGTGCCAGCAGCTTGACTGGATTCGCTGAAGCTTTCTTT; CDR3 protein: CASSLTGFAEAFF
clone size: NA; J gene: TRBJ2-7; D gene: NA; V gene: TRBV24-1; CDR3 DNA: TGTGCCACCGCCAGCAGCTCCTACGAGCAGTACTTC; CDR3 protein: CATASSSYEQYF
clone size: once; J gene: TRBJ1-6; D gene: NA; V gene: TRBV5-5; CDR3 DNA: TGTGCCAGCAGCTTGGGGCAGTACAGGGATTTCGGTTCACCCCTCCACTTT; CDR3 protein: CASSLGQYRDFGSPLHF
clone size: NA; J gene: TRBJ2-7; D gene: NA; V gene: TRBV7-9; CDR3 DNA: TGTGCCAGCAGCCGCGGACAGAACACCTACGAGCAGTACTTC; CDR3 protein: CASSRGQNTYEQYF
clone size: NA; J gene: TRBJ1-4; D gene: TRBD1; V gene: TRBV7-9; CDR3 DNA: TGTGCCAGCAGCGCGACGGGACAGGGGTTAGAGGAAAAACTGTTTTTT; CDR3 protein: CASSATGQGLEEKLFF
clone size: NA; J gene: TRBJ2-5; D gene: NA; V gene: TRBV15; CDR3 DNA: TGTGCCACCAGCAGAACGAAGACCCAGGGCGGGGAGACCCAGTACTTC; CDR3 protein: CATSRTKTQGGETQYF
clone size: NA; J gene: TRBJ1-6; D gene: NA; V gene: TRBV6-5; CDR3 DNA: TGTGCCAGCAGTTCCCCAGGGCAAGTTTCACCCCTCCACTTT; CDR3 protein: CASSSPGQVSPLHF
clone size: NA; J gene: TRBJ1-2; D gene: NA; V gene: TRBV9; CDR3 DNA: TGTGCCAGCAGCGCCGAGGGCGGCCGGTTGGGAGGCTACACCTTC; CDR3 protein: CASSAEGGRLGGYTF
clone size: NA; J gene: TRBJ2-3; D gene: NA; V gene: TRBV6-4; CDR3 DNA: TGTGCCAGCAGTGACTCGAGAGACACAGATACGCAGTATTTT; CDR3 protein: CASSDSRDTDTQYF
clone size: NA; J gene: TRBJ2-1; D gene: NA; V gene: TRBV11-2; CDR3 DNA: TGTGCCAGCAGCTTATCACATAGATACAATGAGCAGTTCTTC; CDR3 protein: CASSLSHRYNEQFF
clone size: NA; J gene: TRBJ1-2; D gene: NA; V gene: TRBV19; CDR3 DNA: TGTGCCAGTAGCCCCAGGGTATCCAGGCGCGGCTATGGCTACACCTTC; CDR3 protein: CASSPRVSRRGYGYTF
clone size: NA; J gene: TRBJ1-6; D gene: NA; V gene: TRBV6-2/TRBV6-3; CDR3 DNA: TGTGCCAGCAGCCCTTCGGCCCTCTCTTCACCCCTCCACTTT; CDR3 protein: CASSPSALSSPLHF
clone size: NA; J gene: TRBJ1-1; D gene: NA; V gene: TRBV2; CDR3 DNA: TGTGCCAGCAGTGAACTGGCAGGGGCGGGCACTGAAGCTTTCTTT; CDR3 protein: CASSELAGAGTEAFF
clone size: NA; J gene: TRBJ2-1; D gene: TRBD2; V gene: TRBV7-2; CDR3 DNA: TGTGCCAGCAGCTCCGGACTAGCGGGCCCATTCACCTACAATGAGCAGTTCTTC; CDR3 protein: CASSSGLAGPFTYNEQFF